This T cell receptor beta chain was found in a study of metastatic and nonmetastatic thyroid tumors. About the study: Peripheral blood and tumor or nodule samples from malignant and benign thyroid patients were compared. The study, taken as a whole, reports: Malignant thyroid tumors reportedly exceeded benign nodules significantly in TCR beta diversity, with the difference appearing in blood and tumor.

This CDR3 spans 16 amino acids. The V gene end was trimmed by 0 bases and the J gene end by 5 bases; junction bases not matched to a gene: 7. The germline V gene has CDR1 SGDLS and CDR2 YYNGEE. In the source study's methods: A papillary thyroid cancer distant-metastasis classifier was built from CDR3 differences across clinicopathological groups. Via MiXCR, TCRdb re-called the PCR reads. These V and J calls rely on TCRdb rather than the paper's analysis. The table has 35,000 to 50,000 clones, 4% seen once. As to this clone: Its target is unknown.

Patients underwent thyroid surgery, and none had received any treatment before it. Sequencing was carried out using blood. This chain connects TRBV9 to TRBJ2-2; TRBD2 matches 7 bases. The origin of this receptor is a female donor with papillary thyroid cancer or a benign thyroid nodule (not recorded which). Some clones in this sample may be carry-over from other donors' samples. CDR3 in amino acids: CASSVVAGAGTGELFF. CDR3 nucleotides: TGTGCCAGCAGCGTAGTGGCGGGAGCGGGGACCGGGGAGCTGTTTTTT.